The rows below give T cell receptor beta chains drawn from one sample of a study of T cell repertoires in cytomegalovirus infection. From the reads, TCRdb called clonotypes with MiXCR, one entry per CDR3 protein. The sample includes some 77,000 distinct CDR3 sequences, 3.7% seen only once; the top ten take under 5.5%. Sequencing used PBMCs. The source is a human donor in good health (CMV status not recorded). Some clones in this sample may be carry-over from other donors' samples. CDR3s include the opening cysteine and the closing phenylalanine or tryptophan. D genes are given only for firm matches. Only some rows state a clone size, as once, few, many or a class for expanded clones.

clone size	J gene	V gene	D gene	CDR3 protein	CDR3 DNA
many	TRBJ1-5	TRBV19	.	CASSPGFMGQPQHF	TGTGCCAGTAGCCCGGGATTTATGGGTCAGCCCCAGCATTTT
many	TRBJ2-4	TRBV10-2	TRBD1	CASSESAGGYIQYF	TGCGCCAGCAGTGAGTCGGCAGGGGGTTACATTCAGTACTTC
many	TRBJ2-7	TRBV6-6	.	CASSYAYEQYF	TGTGCCAGCAGTTACGCCTACGAGCAGTACTTC
many	TRBJ1-2	TRBV7-9	.	CASRPTTGRLRGYTF	TGTGCCAGCAGGCCAACCACAGGGAGGCTAAGGGGCTACACCTTC
many	TRBJ1-6	TRBV28	.	CASSPRGKGRGNSPLHF	TGTGCCAGCAGTCCGAGAGGAAAGGGACGCGGGAATTCACCCCTCCACTTT
many	TRBJ1-1	TRBV28	.	CASSLRLAPTNPEAFF	TGTGCCAGCAGTTTAAGGCTAGCCCCGACGAACCCTGAAGCTTTCTTT
many	TRBJ2-3	TRBV7-2	TRBD2	CASSRDYEDTQYF	TGTGCCAGCAGCAGGGACTACGAGGATACGCAGTATTTT
few	TRBJ1-4	TRBV7-2	.	CASSLSGRGEKLFF	TGTGCCAGCAGCTTATCCGGCAGGGGTGAAAAACTGTTTTTT
many	TRBJ1-4	TRBV7-2	.	CASTSSAQNEKLFF	TGTGCCAGCACCTCGTCCGCTCAAAATGAAAAACTGTTTTTT
many	TRBJ1-1	TRBV2	.	CASSALQALGSYTEAFF	TGTGCCAGCAGTGCTCTACAGGCCCTTGGCTCCTACACTGAAGCTTTCTTT
many	TRBJ2-7	TRBV24-1	.	CATSDLYRGNEQYF	TGTGCCACCAGTGATTTGTATCGAGGAAACGAGCAGTACTTC
many	TRBJ2-7	TRBV6-5	.	CASSYLALRSYEQYF	TGTGCCAGCAGTTACTTAGCACTACGGAGCTACGAGCAGTACTTC
many	TRBJ2-1	TRBV6-5	TRBD1	CASRPGQGAHEQFF	TGTGCCAGCAGACCAGGACAGGGGGCCCATGAGCAGTTCTTC
many	TRBJ1-1	TRBV5-4	TRBD1	CASSPDAGTGNTEAFF	TGTGCCAGCAGCCCCGACGCCGGGACAGGGAACACTGAAGCTTTCTTT
many	TRBJ2-1	TRBV11-3	.	CASSSTINGEQFF	TGTGCCAGCAGCTCCACAATAAATGGGGAGCAGTTCTTC
many	TRBJ1-5	TRBV19	.	CASSIPGRTHNQPQHF	TGTGCCAGTAGTATCCCCGGCAGAACCCACAATCAGCCCCAGCATTTT
many	TRBJ1-3	TRBV28	TRBD1	CASSSLDRDSSGNTIYF	TGTGCCAGCAGTTCCCTGGACCGGGACAGCTCTGGAAACACCATATATTTT
many	TRBJ2-1	TRBV12-3/TRBV12-4	.	CASSRGGNEQFF	TGTGCCAGCAGTAGGGGGGGGAATGAGCAGTTCTTC
many	TRBJ2-5	TRBV7-8	TRBD1	CASSSLRGQGAVVQYF	TGTGCCAGCAGCTCCCTGAGGGGGCAGGGGGCGGTGGTCCAGTACTTC
.	TRBJ1-2	TRBV20-1	.	CSARRGIGYTF	TGCAGTGCAAGACGGGGAATTGGCTACACCTTC
many	TRBJ1-6	TRBV20-1	.	CSATKYPEGTEDNSPLHF	TGCAGTGCTACGAAATACCCCGAAGGGACTGAGGATAATTCACCCCTCCACTTT
many	TRBJ2-1	TRBV6-2/TRBV6-3	TRBD1	CASSYAGQGADEQFF	TGTGCCAGCAGTTACGCAGGACAGGGGGCCGATGAGCAGTTCTTC
many	TRBJ2-7	TRBV20-1	TRBD2	CSASRRLAGGSGEQYF	TGCAGTGCTAGCCGTCGTCTAGCGGGGGGGTCAGGCGAGCAGTACTTC
many	TRBJ1-5	TRBV20-1	.	CSARGGGQPQHF	TGCAGTGCTAGAGGGGGGGGTCAGCCCCAGCATTTT
many	TRBJ2-2	TRBV7-8	.	CASGGDTGELFF	TGTGCCAGCGGAGGGGACACCGGGGAGCTGTTTTTT
.	TRBJ2-1	TRBV7-9	.	CASSQGIWEYNEQFF	TGTGCCAGCAGCCAAGGGATTTGGGAATACAATGAGCAGTTCTTC
many	TRBJ2-3	TRBV24-1	.	CATSGQLDTDTQYF	TGTGCCACCAGTGGACAGCTTGATACAGATACGCAGTATTTT
many	TRBJ1-2	TRBV5-6	.	CASSLGMDRSYGYTF	TGTGCCAGCAGCTTGGGTATGGACAGATCCTATGGCTACACCTTC
many	TRBJ1-1	TRBV4-3	.	CASSHLQENTEAFF	TGCGCCAGCAGCCACCTACAAGAGAACACTGAAGCTTTCTTT
many	TRBJ2-4	TRBV20-1	.	CSAPDRSGNIQYF	TGCAGTGCTCCCGACAGGTCGGGTAACATTCAGTACTTC
many	TRBJ2-7	TRBV28	TRBD1	CASSPPRTGTGVSTQQYF	TGTGCCAGCAGTCCCCCACGGACCGGGACAGGGGTATCTACGCAGCAGTACTTC
many	TRBJ2-1	TRBV19	TRBD2	CASSSSGGRRGVSYNEQFF	TGTGCCAGTAGTAGCTCGGGGGGGAGGCGGGGAGTTTCCTACAATGAGCAGTTCTTC
many	TRBJ2-1	TRBV19	.	CASSATGRYNEQFF	TGTGCCAGTAGTGCGACAGGAAGGTACAATGAGCAGTTCTTC
many	TRBJ1-2	TRBV9	.	CASSPGQVNYGYTF	TGTGCCAGCAGCCCAGGACAAGTTAACTATGGCTACACCTTC
many	TRBJ2-7	TRBV6-5	TRBD2	CASSYSILAGSYEQYF	TGTGCCAGCAGTTACTCGATCCTAGCGGGATCCTACGAGCAGTACTTC
many	TRBJ2-5	TRBV7-3	.	CASSPMGSGLQYF	TGTGCCAGCAGCCCAATGGGGAGCGGACTACAGTACTTC
many	TRBJ1-5	TRBV28	.	CASSLLAGNQPQHF	TGTGCCAGCAGTTTATTGGCAGGGAATCAGCCCCAGCATTTT
few	TRBJ2-1	TRBV6-6	.	CASSQSNEQFF	TGTGCCAGCAGTCAATCCAATGAGCAGTTCTTC
many	TRBJ1-2	TRBV7-2	TRBD1	CASSLSRGLGGYTF	TGTGCCAGCAGCTTAAGCAGGGGGCTGGGAGGCTACACCTTC
many	TRBJ2-6	TRBV6-9	.	CASKGPAGANVLTF	TGTGCCAGCAAGGGGCCCGCTGGGGCCAACGTCCTGACTTTC
many	TRBJ1-2	TRBV5-4	TRBD1	CASSRTLRQGTNYGYTF	TGTGCCAGCAGCCGAACCTTACGACAGGGGACCAACTATGGCTACACCTTC
many	TRBJ1-6	TRBV4-2	.	CASSQAGGPLHF	TGTGCCAGCAGCCAAGCGGGAGGTCCCCTCCACTTT
many	TRBJ2-7	TRBV7-2	.	CASSALYEQYF	TGTGCCAGCAGCGCCCTCTACGAGCAGTACTTC
.	TRBJ1-1	TRBV6-5	.	CASSSLTVNTEAYF	TGTGCCAGCAGTAGCCTAACCGTCAACACTGAAGCTTACTTT
many	TRBJ2-2	TRBV7-9	TRBD1	CASNDRVNTGELFF	TGTGCCAGTAATGACAGGGTCAACACCGGGGAGCTGTTTTTT
many	TRBJ2-2	TRBV6-2/TRBV6-3	.	CASSYPPNTGELFF	TGTGCCAGCAGTTACCCACCCAACACCGGGGAGCTGTTTTTT
many	TRBJ2-5	TRBV7-2	.	CASSYNRGETQYF	TGTGCCAGCAGCTACAACCGAGGGGAGACCCAGTACTTC